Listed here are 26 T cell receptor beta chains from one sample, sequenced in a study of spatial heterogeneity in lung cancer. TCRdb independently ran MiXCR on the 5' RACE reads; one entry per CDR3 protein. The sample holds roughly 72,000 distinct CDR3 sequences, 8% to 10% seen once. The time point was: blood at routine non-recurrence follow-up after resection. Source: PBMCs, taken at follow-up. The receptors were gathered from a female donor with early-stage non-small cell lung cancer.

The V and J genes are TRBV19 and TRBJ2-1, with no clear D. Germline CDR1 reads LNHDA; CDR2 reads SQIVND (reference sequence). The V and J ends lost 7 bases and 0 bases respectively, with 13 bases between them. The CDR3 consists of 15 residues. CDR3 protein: CASTRTFDSYNEQFF. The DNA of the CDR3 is TGTGCCAGTACCAGAACTTTCGACTCCTACAATGAGCAGTTCTTC.

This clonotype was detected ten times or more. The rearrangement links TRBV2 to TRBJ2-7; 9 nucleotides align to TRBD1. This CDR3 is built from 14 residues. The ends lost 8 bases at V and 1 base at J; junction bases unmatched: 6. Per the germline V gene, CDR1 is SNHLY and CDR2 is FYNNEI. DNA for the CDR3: TGTGCCAGCGGCCGGGACAGGGTTTCCTACGAGCAGTACTTC. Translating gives CASGRDRVSYEQYF.

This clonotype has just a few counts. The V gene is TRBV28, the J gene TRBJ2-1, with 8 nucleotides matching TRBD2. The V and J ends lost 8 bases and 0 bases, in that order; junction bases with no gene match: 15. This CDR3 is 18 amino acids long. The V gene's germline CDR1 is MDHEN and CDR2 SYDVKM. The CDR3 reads CASPSSGSLSSSYNEQFF. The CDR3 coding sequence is TGTGCCAGCCCTTCGAGCGGGAGCCTATCTAGCTCCTACAATGAGCAGTTCTTC. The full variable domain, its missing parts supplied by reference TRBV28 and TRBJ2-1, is DVKVTQSSRYLVKRTGEKVFLECVQDMDHENMFWYRQDPGLGLRLIYFSYDVKMKEKGDIPEGYSVSREKKERFSLILESASTNQTSMYLCASPSSGSLSSSYNEQFFGPGTRLTVL.

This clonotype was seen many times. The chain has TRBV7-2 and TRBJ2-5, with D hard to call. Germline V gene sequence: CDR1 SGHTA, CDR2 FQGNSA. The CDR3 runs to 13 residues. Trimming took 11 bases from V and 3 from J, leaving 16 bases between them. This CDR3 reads CAGSRSNEETQYF. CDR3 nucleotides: TGTGCCGGTTCCCGGAGTAATGAAGAGACCCAGTACTTC.

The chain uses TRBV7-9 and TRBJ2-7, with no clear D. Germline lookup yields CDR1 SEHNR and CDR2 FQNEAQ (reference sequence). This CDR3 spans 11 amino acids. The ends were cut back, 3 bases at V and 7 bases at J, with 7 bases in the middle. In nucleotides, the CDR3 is TGTGCCAGCAGCTTTATGGGGGAGCAGTACTTC. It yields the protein CASSFMGEQYF.

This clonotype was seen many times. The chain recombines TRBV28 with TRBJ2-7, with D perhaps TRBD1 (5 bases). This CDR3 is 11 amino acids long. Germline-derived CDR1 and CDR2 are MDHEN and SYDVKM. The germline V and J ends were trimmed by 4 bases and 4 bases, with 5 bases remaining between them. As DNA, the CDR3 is TGTGCCAGCAGTTACAGGTACGAGCAGTACTTC. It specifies CASSYRYEQYF.

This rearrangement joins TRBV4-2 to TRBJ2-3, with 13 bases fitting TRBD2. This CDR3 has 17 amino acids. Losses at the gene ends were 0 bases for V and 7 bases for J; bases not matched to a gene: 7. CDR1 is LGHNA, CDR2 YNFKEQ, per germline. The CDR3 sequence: CASSQDSSGLAGNTQYF. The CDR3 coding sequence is TGTGCCAGCAGCCAAGATAGTTCGGGACTAGCGGGGAATACGCAGTATTTT.

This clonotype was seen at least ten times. The CDR3 DNA follows: TGTGCCAGCAGCTCCCGGGACTACCTCTTGGATGAGCAGTTCTTC. This translates into CASSSRDYLLDEQFF. The chain links TRBV5-5 to TRBJ2-1; 7 nucleotides align to TRBD2. The trim removed 3 bases at V and 8 bases at J, leaving 11 bases unmatched. From germline, CDR1 is SGHKS and CDR2 YYEKEE (reference sequence). The CDR3 totals 15 residues.

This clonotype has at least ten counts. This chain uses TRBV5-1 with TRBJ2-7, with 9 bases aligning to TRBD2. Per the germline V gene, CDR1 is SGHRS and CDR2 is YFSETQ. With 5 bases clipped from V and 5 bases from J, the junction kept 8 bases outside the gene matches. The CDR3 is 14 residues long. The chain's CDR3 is CASRVSGSEDEQYF. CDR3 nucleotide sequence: TGCGCCAGCAGGGTTAGCGGGAGTGAGGACGAGCAGTACTTC.

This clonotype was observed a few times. The DNA of the CDR3 is TGCAGCGTTTCGCAGGGAAGCACTGAAGCTTTCTTT. Translated: CSVSQGSTEAFF. This chain connects TRBV29-1 to TRBJ1-1; a possible D gene is TRBD1 (5 bases). CDR1 and CDR2 (germline): SQVTM, ANQGSEA. There are 12 residues in the CDR3. V lost 5 bases to trimming and J lost 4 bases, with 11 bases between them. Supplemented by reference TRBV29-1 and TRBJ1-1, the full variable domain reads SAVISQKPSRDICQRGTSLTIQCQVDSQVTMMFWYRQQPGQSLTLIATANQGSEATYESGFVIDKFPISRPNLTFSTLTVSNMSPEDSSIYLCSVSQGSTEAFFGQGTRLTVV.

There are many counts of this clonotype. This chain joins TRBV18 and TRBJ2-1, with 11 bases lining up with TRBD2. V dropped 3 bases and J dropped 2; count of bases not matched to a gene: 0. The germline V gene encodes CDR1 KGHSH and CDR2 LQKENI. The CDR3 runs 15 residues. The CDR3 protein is CASSPSGGAYNEQFF. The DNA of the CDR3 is TGTGCCAGCTCACCTAGCGGGGGGGCCTACAATGAGCAGTTCTTC.

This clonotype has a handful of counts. The CDR3 DNA follows: TGCGCCAGCAGCCCCCTAGCGGGTGGAGATACGCAGTATTTT. It is translated as CASSPLAGGDTQYF. V gene TRBV5-1 combines with J gene TRBJ2-3; 8 bases are shared with TRBD2. The germline gives CDR1 SGHRS, CDR2 YFSETQ. V shed 4 bases, J shed 5 bases, and the junction held 6 bases outside the gene matches. This CDR3 is 14 amino acids long.

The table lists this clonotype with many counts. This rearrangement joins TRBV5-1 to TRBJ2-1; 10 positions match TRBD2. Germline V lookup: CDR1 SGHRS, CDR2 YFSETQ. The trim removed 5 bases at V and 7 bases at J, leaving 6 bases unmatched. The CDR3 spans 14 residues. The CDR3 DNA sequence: TGCGCCAGCAGGGGACTAGCGCCTTCGAATGAGCAGTTCTTC. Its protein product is CASRGLAPSNEQFF.

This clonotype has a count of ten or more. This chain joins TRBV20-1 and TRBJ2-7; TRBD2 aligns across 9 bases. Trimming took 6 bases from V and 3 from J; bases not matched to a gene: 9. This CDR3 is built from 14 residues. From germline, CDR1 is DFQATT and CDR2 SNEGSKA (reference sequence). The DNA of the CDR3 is TGCAGTGCCCGTTATAGCGGGAGTAGCTACGAGCAGTACTTC. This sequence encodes CSARYSGSSYEQYF.

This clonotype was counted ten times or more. The CDR3 coding sequence is TGTGCCAGCAGCTTAGGGAAGGGCAATACGCAGTATTTT. This gives the protein CASSLGKGNTQYF. The chain employs TRBV7-3 and TRBJ2-3; D uncertain. This CDR3 contains 13 residues. The germline CDR1 and CDR2 sequences are SGHTA and FQGTGA. Trimming removed 2 bases at V and 7 bases at J, with 10 bases between.

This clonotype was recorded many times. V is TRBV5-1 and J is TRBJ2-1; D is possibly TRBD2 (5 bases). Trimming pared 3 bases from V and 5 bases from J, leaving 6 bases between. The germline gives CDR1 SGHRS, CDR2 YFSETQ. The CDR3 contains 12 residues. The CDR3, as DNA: TGCGCCAGCAGCTGGGAGAACAATGAGCAGTTCTTC. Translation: CASSWENNEQFF. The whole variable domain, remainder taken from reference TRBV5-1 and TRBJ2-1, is KAGVTQTPRYLIKTRGQQVTLSCSPISGHRSVSWYQQTPGQGLQFLFEYFSETQRNKGNFPGRFSGRQFSNSRSEMNVSTLELGDSALYLCASSWENNEQFFGPGTRLTVL.

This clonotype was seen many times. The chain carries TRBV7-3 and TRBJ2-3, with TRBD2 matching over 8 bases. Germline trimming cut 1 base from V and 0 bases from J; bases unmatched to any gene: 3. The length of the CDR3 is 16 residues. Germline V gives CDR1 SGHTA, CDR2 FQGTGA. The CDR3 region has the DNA TGTGCCAGCAGCTTAAATAGCGGGATAAGCACAGATACGCAGTATTTT. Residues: CASSLNSGISTDTQYF.

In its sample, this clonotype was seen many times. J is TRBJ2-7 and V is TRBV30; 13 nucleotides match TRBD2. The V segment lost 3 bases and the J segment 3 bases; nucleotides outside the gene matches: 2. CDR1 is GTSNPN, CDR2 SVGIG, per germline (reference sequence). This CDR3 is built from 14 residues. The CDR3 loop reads CAWSRTSGSYEQYF. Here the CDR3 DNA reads TGTGCCTGGAGCCGGACTAGCGGGAGCTACGAGCAGTACTTC.

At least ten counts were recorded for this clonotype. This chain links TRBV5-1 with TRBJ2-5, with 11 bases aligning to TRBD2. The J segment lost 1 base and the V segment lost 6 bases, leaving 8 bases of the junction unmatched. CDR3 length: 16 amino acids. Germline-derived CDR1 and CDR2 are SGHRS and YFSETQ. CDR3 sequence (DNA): TGCGCCAGCACCTTACTAGCGGGAGTAATCCAAGAGACCCAGTACTTC. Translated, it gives CASTLLAGVIQETQYF.

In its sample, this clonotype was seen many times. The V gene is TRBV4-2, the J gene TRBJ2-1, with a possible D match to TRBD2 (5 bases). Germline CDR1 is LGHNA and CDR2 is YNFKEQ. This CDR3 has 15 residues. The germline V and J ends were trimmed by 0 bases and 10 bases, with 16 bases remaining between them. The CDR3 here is CASSQEIGYSAEQFF. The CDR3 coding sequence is TGTGCCAGCAGCCAAGAAATTGGTTATAGCGCCGAGCAGTTCTTC.

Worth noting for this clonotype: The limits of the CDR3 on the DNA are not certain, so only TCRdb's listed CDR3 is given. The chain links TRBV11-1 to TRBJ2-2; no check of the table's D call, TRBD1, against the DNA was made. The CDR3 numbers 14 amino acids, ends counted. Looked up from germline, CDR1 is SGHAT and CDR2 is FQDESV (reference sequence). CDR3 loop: CASRQGAGTGSCFF.

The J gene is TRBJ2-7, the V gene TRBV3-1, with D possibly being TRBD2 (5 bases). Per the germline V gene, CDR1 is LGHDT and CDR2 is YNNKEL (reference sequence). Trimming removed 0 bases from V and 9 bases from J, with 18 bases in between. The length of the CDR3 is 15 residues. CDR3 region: CASSQDFLTTRRQYF. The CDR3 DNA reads TGTGCCAGCAGCCAAGACTTTCTCACAACTAGGCGGCAGTACTTC.

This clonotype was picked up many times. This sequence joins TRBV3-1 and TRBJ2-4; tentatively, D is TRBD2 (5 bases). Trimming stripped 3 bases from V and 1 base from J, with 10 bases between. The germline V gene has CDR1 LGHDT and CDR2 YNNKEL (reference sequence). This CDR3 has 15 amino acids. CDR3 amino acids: CASSQSGVAKNIQYF. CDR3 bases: TGTGCCAGCAGCCAGTCCGGGGTCGCCAAAAACATTCAGTACTTC. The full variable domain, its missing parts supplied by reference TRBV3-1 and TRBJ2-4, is DTAVSQTPKYLVTQMGNDKSIKCEQNLGHDTMYWYKQDSKKFLKIMFSYNNKELIINETVPNRFSPKSPDKAHLNLHINSLELGDSAVYFCASSQSGVAKNIQYFGAGTRLSVL.

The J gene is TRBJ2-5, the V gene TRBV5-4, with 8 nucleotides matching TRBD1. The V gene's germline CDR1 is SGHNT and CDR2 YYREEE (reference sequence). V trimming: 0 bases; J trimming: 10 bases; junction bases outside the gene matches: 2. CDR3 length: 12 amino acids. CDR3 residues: CASSLDRGDQYF. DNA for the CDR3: TGTGCCAGCAGCTTGGACAGGGGGGACCAGTACTTC. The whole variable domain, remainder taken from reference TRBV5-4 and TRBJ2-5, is ETGVTQSPTHLIKTRGQQVTLRCSSQSGHNTVSWYQQALGQGPQFIFQYYREEENGRGNFPPRFSGLQFPNYSSELNVNALELDDSALYLCASSLDRGDQYFGPGTRLLVL.

CDR3 sequence (DNA): TGTGCCAGCAGCTTAAGGACCAATGAGCAGTTCTTC. This translates into CASSLRTNEQFF. The gene calls are TRBV7-2 and TRBJ2-1; D is unclear. Germline V CDR1 and CDR2: SGHTA, FQGNSA. The CDR3 has 12 residues. V was cut by 2 bases and J by 6 bases, with 5 bases left in between.

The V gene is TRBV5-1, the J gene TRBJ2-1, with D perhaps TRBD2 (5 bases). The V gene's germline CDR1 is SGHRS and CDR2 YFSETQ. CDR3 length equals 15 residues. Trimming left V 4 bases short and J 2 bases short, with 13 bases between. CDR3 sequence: CASSGAGNTYNEQFF. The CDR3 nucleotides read TGCGCCAGCAGCGGAGCCGGGAACACCTACAATGAGCAGTTCTTC.